The 14 T cell receptor beta chains below come from one sample, sequenced in a study of blood T cell repertoires in COVID-19. This table comes from immunoSEQ multiplex PCR, and its TCRdb copy is limited to in-frame clones, with some not included. The table includes about 200,000 clones, nearly 90% detected once. Sample: peripheral blood. These receptors were collected from a man aged 50-59 years with COVID-19, enrolled during active disease.

CDR3 residues: CASSRDTPNYGYTF. DNA for the CDR3: TGTGCCAGCAGCCGAGACACCCCTAACTATGGCTACACCTTC. The gene calls are TRBV28 and TRBJ1-2; D not resolved. The CDR3 contains 14 residues. Trimming stripped 6 bases from V and 0 bases from J, with 11 bases between. Germline V CDR1 and CDR2: MDHEN, SYDVKM.

The chain has TRBV6-2 or TRBV6-3 and TRBJ2-2; a weak D match, TRBD2 (5 bases). Germline loops: CDR1 MNHEY, CDR2 SVGEGT. The germline V and J ends were trimmed by 6 bases and 7 bases, with 15 bases remaining between them. The CDR3 extends over 14 amino acids. The chain's CDR3 is CASSSLGEGGELFF. The DNA for the CDR3 is TGTGCCAGCAGCTCACTTGGCGAGGGCGGGGAGCTGTTTTTT.

This rearrangement joins TRBV6-5 to TRBJ1-1; the D gene is possibly TRBD1 (6 bases). The germline V gene has CDR1 MNHEY and CDR2 SVGAGI. V gave up 4 bases and J gave up 1 base, with 16 bases separating them. The CDR3 loop spans 16 amino acids. The CDR3 is CASSSQMKDRNTEAFF. CDR3 in DNA: TGTGCCAGCAGTTCACAAATGAAGGACAGGAACACTGAAGCTTTCTTT.

The J gene is TRBJ2-7, the V gene TRBV4-2, with a weak D call TRBD2 (6 bases). Germline V gene sequence: CDR1 LGHNA, CDR2 YNFKEQ. CDR3 length equals 15 residues. Trimming removed 0 bases from V and 0 bases from J, with 9 bases in between. The CDR3 region has the DNA TGTGCCAGCAGCCAAGACGCGGGGAGCTCCTACGAGCAGTACTTC. Translating it yields CASSQDAGSSYEQYF.

This clone was detected only once. The J gene is TRBJ1-4, the V gene TRBV28; 9 nucleotides line up with TRBD1. The CDR3 covers 14 residues. Germline values: CDR1 MDHEN, CDR2 SYDVKM. V lost 6 bases, J lost 5 bases, and 4 bases stayed unmatched. CDR3 amino acids: CASSLGTGNEKLFF. In nucleotides, the CDR3 is TGTGCCAGCAGCCTAGGGACAGGGAATGAAAAACTGTTTTTT.

This clone has ten or more counts. The gene calls are TRBV2 and TRBJ2-3; the match to TRBD2 covers 9 bases. Germline-derived CDR1 and CDR2 are SNHLY and FYNNEI. This CDR3 is 15 amino acids long. Trimming took 11 bases from V and 6 from J; bases not matched to a gene: 15. The CDR3 spells CAVSSGTSSTDTQYF. The DNA of the CDR3 is TGTGCCGTTTCCTCCGGGACTAGCAGTACGGATACGCAGTATTTT. The full variable domain, with the rest looked up from reference TRBV2 and TRBJ2-3, is EPEVTQTPSHQVTQMGQEVILRCVPISNHLYFYWYRQILGQKVEFLVSFYNNEISEKSEIFDDQFSVERPDGSNFTLKIRSTKLEDSAMYFCAVSSGTSSTDTQYFGPGTRLTVL.

This clone was counted once. V is TRBV2 and J is TRBJ2-2, with D unresolved. V lost 6 bases to trimming and J lost 5 bases, with 13 bases between them. This CDR3 has 14 residues. Germline V lookup: CDR1 SNHLY, CDR2 FYNNEI. This CDR3 is CASSDQLPTGELFF. CDR3 nucleotide sequence: TGTGCCAGCAGCGATCAACTCCCGACCGGGGAGCTGTTTTTT.

This chain uses TRBV18 with TRBJ2-3, with 7 bases lining up with TRBD1. Germline V gene lookup returns CDR1 KGHSH and CDR2 LQKENI. The CDR3 sequence is 15 residues long. V lost 4 bases, J lost 5 bases, and 9 bases stayed unmatched. CDR3 residues: CASSRRDSTQDTQYF. The DNA of the CDR3 is TGTGCCAGCTCACGCCGGGACAGCACTCAAGATACGCAGTATTTT.

J is TRBJ2-5 and V is TRBV4-1; 8 positions agree with TRBD2. Germline trimming cut 1 base from V and 5 bases from J; bases unmatched to any gene: 9. From germline, CDR1 is MGHRA and CDR2 YSYEKL. The CDR3 has 16 residues. The DNA for the CDR3 is TGCGCCAGCAGCCAAGGAAATAGCGGGACGGGTGAGACCCAGTACTTC. Protein: CASSQGNSGTGETQYF.

As for this clone: Mismatch with germline at one junction end may stem from a read error. V is TRBV7-7 and J is TRBJ2-5, with D possibly matching TRBD2 (6 bases). This CDR3 is 14 amino acids long. Germline assignment: CDR1 SSHAT and CDR2 FNYEAQ (reference sequence). CDR3 coding DNA: TGTGCTAGCAGCTTAGCGGCACAGCAAGAGACCCAGTACTTC. It specifies CASSLAAQQETQYF.

The CDR3 loop is CASSLGEADTQYF. Written as DNA, the CDR3 is TGTGCCAGCAGTTTGGGGGAGGCCGATACGCAGTATTTT. V usage is TRBV12-3 or TRBV12-4 and J usage is TRBJ2-3; D might be TRBD2 (6 bases). CDR3 length: 13 amino acids. Trimming left V 3 bases short and J 6 bases short, with 10 bases between.

V and J are TRBV25-1 and TRBJ1-1; D uncertain. The CDR3 is 13 residues long. Trimming pared 7 bases from V and 3 bases from J, leaving 12 bases between. CDR1 is MGHDK, CDR2 SYGVNS, per germline. The CDR3 loop is CASNRQEDTEAFF. The CDR3 DNA follows: TGTGCCAGCAACCGGCAGGAGGACACTGAAGCTTTCTTT.

The chain couples TRBV7-9 to TRBJ2-1; maybe TRBD2 (6 bases). The CDR3 is made up of 13 amino acids. The V end was cut by 5 bases, the J end by 6 bases, with 11 bases between. Germline CDR1 and CDR2: SEHNR and FQNEAQ (reference sequence). CDR3 loop: CASSLVAVNEQFF. The CDR3 DNA reads as TGTGCCAGCAGCCTCGTAGCGGTCAATGAGCAGTTCTTC.

The chain combines TRBV30 with TRBJ1-2; TRBD1 aligns across 7 bases. The CDR3 covers 14 residues. The ends lost 3 bases at V and 8 bases at J; junction bases unmatched: 12. The germline gives CDR1 GTSNPN, CDR2 SVGIG (reference sequence). The CDR3 nucleotides are TGTGCCTGGAGCGCCATGGAACAGGGGTTCGGCTACACCTTC. This gives the protein CAWSAMEQGFGYTF.